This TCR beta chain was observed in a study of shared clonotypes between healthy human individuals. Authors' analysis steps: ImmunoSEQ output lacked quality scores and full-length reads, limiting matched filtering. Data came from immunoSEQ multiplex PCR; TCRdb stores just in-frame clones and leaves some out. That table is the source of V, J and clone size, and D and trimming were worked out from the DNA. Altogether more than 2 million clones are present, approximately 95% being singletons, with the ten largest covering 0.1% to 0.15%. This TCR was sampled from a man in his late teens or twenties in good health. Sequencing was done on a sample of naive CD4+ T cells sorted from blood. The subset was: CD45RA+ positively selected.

CDR3 loop: CASTEAGAEQYF. In DNA form, the CDR3 reads TGCGCCAGCACTGAAGCGGGAGCCGAGCAGTACTTC. This rearrangement joins TRBV5-1 to TRBJ2-7; TRBD2 agrees at 8 bases. The length of the CDR3 is 12 residues. In germline, CDR1 is SGHRS, CDR2 YFSETQ. The junction had 5 bases not matched to a gene; V was cut back by 6 bases and J by 6 bases.